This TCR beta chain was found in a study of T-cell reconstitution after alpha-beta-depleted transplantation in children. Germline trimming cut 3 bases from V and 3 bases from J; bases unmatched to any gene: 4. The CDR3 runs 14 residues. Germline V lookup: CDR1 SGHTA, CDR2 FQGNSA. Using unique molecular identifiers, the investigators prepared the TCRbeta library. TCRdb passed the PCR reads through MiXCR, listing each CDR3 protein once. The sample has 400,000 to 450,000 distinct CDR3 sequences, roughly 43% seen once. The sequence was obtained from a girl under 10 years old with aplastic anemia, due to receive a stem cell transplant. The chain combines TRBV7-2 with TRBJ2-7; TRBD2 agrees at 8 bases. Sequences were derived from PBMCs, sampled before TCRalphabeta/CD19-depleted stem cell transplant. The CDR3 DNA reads TGTGCCAGCAGCTTGTGGACTAGCCGCTACGAGCAGTACTTC. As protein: CASSLWTSRYEQYF.